This record concerns one T cell receptor beta chain sequence. This clonotype showed up many times. Its antigen target is currently unknown. Base quality data are lacking; no much larger clone is found one base away. Reading the germline V gene (reference sequence) gives CDR1 SGHNT and CDR2 YYREEE. Trimming removed 9 bases from V and 4 bases from J, leaving 13 bases between the germline ends. From the cysteine up to the phenylalanine, the CDR3 has a length of 12 residues. The entry retains the CDR3 DNA only, 36 bases that are in frame from base 1. Library generation was performed with RACE. This sample was sequenced with a NextSeq 500. Library preparation attached unique molecular identifiers to individual cDNA molecules for quantitative, reproducible TCR counting. For every blood RNA sample, sequencing covered both the TCR alpha and TCR beta chains. Regarding the original processing steps: The median number of TCRs per sample was around 96,000, ranging from 23,224 to 690,600. The Decombinator software suite was used to annotate the V, J and CDR3 of the TCR reads. Every sample was subsampled to the same number of TCRs (28,000) for the PS versus PT1 abundance plots. TCRs were defined as expanded if absent before sensitization and observed at least eight times at the 2-week time point. The public sequencing data were trimmed at Q25 with fastp and processed into clonotypes with MiXCR by TCRdb, which kept only in-frame beta chains. Here each entry gathers all rows of one CDR3 protein and keeps the most common genes and DNA. TCRdb's processing, not the study's, gives the V and J calls here. The sample table holds under 450,000 distinct CDR3 sequences, of which under 6.5% were seen once. The biggest ten clones account for 4.5% to 6% of the sample.

Interpreted using the paper, the time point label stands for: patch test 2, 6 weeks after DPC sensitization. Taken with the paper, the label for treatment or condition translates to: therapeutic diphenylcyclopropenone sensitization with weekly scalp DPC. Blood at each patch-test visit was drawn before the patch test was applied. To be eligible, patients had to be aged 18 to 70, diagnosed with alopecia and judged suitable for DPC therapy, while pregnant patients were excluded. Unfractionated whole blood was collected in Tempus Blood RNA tubes, and total RNA was extracted from that blood. These data are taken from a study of human T cells and chemical hapten exposure (dated by TCRdb to the early 2020s). At the level of the whole study: For sensitization, 2% DPC in acetone was applied to a roughly 2 cm by roughly 2 cm area of upper inner arm skin. Weekly therapeutic DPC doses were additionally applied to the scalp of patients throughout the roughly 26-week study period. Patch testing on the upper back used Finn chambers containing 0.01% DPC, with scoring done after 6 days according to International Contact Dermatitis Research Group standards. The mostly female patient cohort included alopecia areata with under or over 50% scalp involvement, alopecia totalis and alopecia universalis. Libraries were combined into a pool for sequencing, and differences in TCR yield between samples came mainly from small differences in library volumes within the pool. Peripheral blood TCR repertoire changes were tracked in vivo in alopecia patients during primary and secondary sensitization to the hapten diphenylcyclopropenone (DPC). Blood was sampled from patients pre-sensitization (week 0) and at 2, 6 and about 24 weeks after DPC sensitization. For TCR sequencing, blood came from about 28 alopecia patients at anywhere from one to four time points (pre-sensitization, 2, 6 and 24 weeks). The research as a whole found: Repeated subsampling changed both the strength of the expansion versus patch-test correlation and the threshold at which the correlation became significant. Compared with pre-sensitization or healthy control sets, expanded TCRs formed significantly more large CDR3 similarity clusters, which is consistent with antigen-driven responses. The number of TCRs above 1 in 1000 frequency did not change with DPC sensitization; there was no evidence of global repertoire structure alterations. Patch test score correlated positively with the number of PT1 expanded TCRs, reaching significance at thresholds 8, 16 and 32 but not at 4. Because all patients had alopecia, a presumed autoimmune disease, the immune response of the patients might differ from that of healthy individuals.

The source is a woman between 18 and 29 years old with alopecia areata. Some clones in this sample may be carry-over from other donors' samples. Recombination linked TRBV5-4 to TRBJ1-2; TRBD1 is perhaps the D gene, given 6 matching bases. Specimen: whole blood, collected in connection with sensitization to the hapten diphenylcyclopropenone (DPC). The CDR3 in this case is CATRVGGYGYTF. Read as DNA, the sequence is TGTGCCACCCGAGTAGGGGGCTATGGCTACACCTTC. With all but the CDR3 taken from the reference TRBV5-4 and TRBJ1-2 genes, the full variable domain is: ETGVTQSPTHLIKTRGQQVTLRCSSQSGHNTVSWYQQALGQGPQFIFQYYREEENGRGNFPPRFSGLQFPNYSSELNVNALELDDSALYLCATRVGGYGYTFGSGTRLTVV.